This TCR beta chain was profiled in a study of shared clonotypes between healthy human individuals. The study's findings and limits: The sole specimen, blood, was sampled, and tissue repertoires likely differ. Large sequencing depth failed to make sorted-subset sequencing complete, rarefaction showed.

V shed 0 bases and J shed 5 bases, with 17 bases lying between them. The CDR3 is 15 residues long. Looked up from germline, CDR1 is GTSNPN and CDR2 is SVGIG (reference sequence). For each subset, genomic DNA was distributed in equal portions over several immunoSEQ plates. This table comes from immunoSEQ multiplex PCR, and its TCRdb copy is limited to in-frame clones, with some not included. The table records some 900,000 clones, over 60% of them present only once. The sample holds many counts of this clone. Its target is unknown. This clonotype was obtained from a man aged 18 to 30 in good health. V usage is TRBV30 and J usage is TRBJ2-7; TRBD1 is a possible D gene (6 bases). The sample comprised memory CD4+ T cells sorted from blood. Subset noted: CD45RA-negative fraction. In DNA form, the CDR3 reads TGTGCCTGGAGTGTGGGCTCAGGACAGTTCAACGAGCAGTACTTC. The encoded protein is CAWSVGSGQFNEQYF.